This TCR beta chain is drawn from a study of cytomegalovirus exposure and HLA in healthy donors. CDR1 is ENHRY and CDR2 is SYGVKD in the germline V gene. This CDR3 contains 15 residues. Trimming left V 2 bases short and J 2 bases short, with 12 bases between. Primers: 60 Vbeta forward and 13 Jbeta reverse. The repertoire was sequenced with immunoSEQ multiplex PCR; TCRdb's copy has only in-frame clones and lacks some. The sample holds approximately 190,000 clones; roughly 86% are singletons and the top ten take around 3.6%. It was healthy bone marrow donors who served as donors. The rearrangement links TRBV10-3 to TRBJ2-5, with D tentatively TRBD2 (6 bases). Sequenced material: PBMCs. The sequence was collected from a man in his forties or fifties in good health and CMV-seropositive. The CDR3 loop reads CAISELGTGQETQYF. The CDR3 region has the DNA TGTGCCATCAGTGAGCTTGGGACTGGTCAAGAGACCCAGTACTTC.